This T cell receptor (beta chain) was sequenced during a study of kidney transplant recipient with SARS-CoV-2 infection (dated by TCRdb to the early 2020s). This clonotype was recorded many times. The clone's antigen remains unknown. No per-base quality is available; no much larger clone lies one base away. Per the germline V gene (reference sequence), DFQATT is the CDR1 and SNEGSKA is the CDR2. The CDR3, cysteine through phenylalanine, is 13 amino acids long. Left in the record is the CDR3 DNA by itself, 39 bases read in frame from the first base. V and J lose 3 bases and 0 bases, and a span of 6 bases separates them. Sequencing was carried out with an Illumina MiSeq. Profiling of the peripheral T cell repertoire was carried out for human TCRbeta genes. On the authors' methods: To account for variability over time, differences in clonotype abundance were tested using beta-binomial modelling. Clonotypes that had expanded were screened against the ImmuneCODE reference database of SARS-CoV-2-associated TCRs and mapped onto regions of the viral genome. Further repertoire analyses covered TRBV gene usage, CDR3 length, CDR3 amino acid overlap between time points, clonotype abundance distributions and Jaccard similarity. TCRdb redid the processing of the public reads, applying fastp at Q25 and MiXCR, and retained in-frame beta chains. Rows are unified per CDR3 protein, each entry keeping the most common DNA and genes. The V and J calls, along with clone size, are taken from TCRdb and not from the paper's own processing. This sample has 200,000 to 300,000 distinct CDR3 sequences in its table, and more than 25% of those were observed once. The ten largest clones take up under 9.5% of the sample.

The time point label, read with the paper, signifies: pre-pandemic baseline sample and day 111 after first positive SARS-CoV-2 test. The source is a male patient aged 25-45 years who had COVID-19 and was a kidney transplant recipient. After a transplant, certain T cells may trace back to the graft donor. The V and J segments used are TRBV20-1 and TRBJ1-5; the D gene identity is not certain. Here the sequenced sample was a blood sample, taken at baseline and on day 111 from a kidney transplant recipient. The DNA sequence is as follows: TGCAGTGCTAGCCCTACTAGCAATCAGCCCCAGCATTTT. Its coded protein is CSASPTSNQPQHF.